The subject of this entry is one TCR beta chain. What this receptor recognizes is not known. Per-nucleotide qualities are absent, and no much larger clonotype sits a single base away. The CDR3 numbers 16 residues from cysteine through phenylalanine. Only the CDR3 DNA is retained, 48 bases long and in frame from the first base. According to the germline V gene (reference sequence), CDR1 reads MNHNY and CDR2 reads SVGAGI. V loses 3 bases at its end and J loses 4 bases; junction bases beyond the gene matches: 5. The sample comes from a study of OX40 agonist ivuxolimab in advanced cancers. About the investigation overall: The costimulatory receptor OX40 (CD134) was targeted by ivuxolimab, a fully human IgG2 agonistic monoclonal antibody. Intravenous ivuxolimab was administered to patients every 2 weeks at six dose levels: 0.01, 0.1, 0.3, 1.5, 3 and 10 mg/kg. Of the roughly 52 dose-escalation patients, hepatocellular carcinoma was present in around 20, melanoma in around 15, renal cell carcinoma in 9 and head and neck cancer in 9. In the dose-escalation cohort, more than 75% of patients were male, and the mean age was roughly 60 years, with a range of about 20 to 90. Prior anti-PD-1, anti-PD-L1 or anti-CTLA-4 therapy was permitted, and about 40% of dose-escalation patients had received checkpoint inhibitors. Partial responses occurred in three dose-escalation patients: two with cutaneous melanoma and one with hepatocellular carcinoma. Peripheral TCRbeta sequencing was intended to test whether TCR sequence diversity was altered and clonal T-cell expansion was caused by ivuxolimab. The monotherapy dose-escalation portion (N ≈ 55 patients) of the phase I ivuxolimab trial is reported in the paper. The research as a whole found: In the 0.1-3.0 mg/kg groups, partial responders had among the lowest normalized peripheral clonal expansion, particularly in CD8+ T cells. At doses of 0.1 to 3.0 mg/kg, clonal expansion of both CD4+ and CD8+ blood T cells was observed from baseline to week 6. After ivuxolimab, CD8+ T cells had more expanded clones than CD4+ T cells on average. Low levels of normalized T-cell clonal expansion were also seen in some nonresponding patients. The antigen specificity of the clonally expanded peripheral T cells was not determined.

The trial excluded patients who had a history of autoimmune disease or were on systemic immunosuppression. Peripheral blood for TCR sequencing was collected from all dose cohorts at baseline, on cycle 4 day 1, and on cycle 7 day 1. The samples were taken from a phase I, first-in-human, multicenter, open-label dose-escalation trial of ivuxolimab. Adults with locally advanced or metastatic melanoma, renal cell carcinoma, hepatocellular carcinoma or head and neck squamous cell carcinoma were enrolled in the trial. Before TCR sequencing, CD4+ T cells and CD8+ T cells from peripheral blood were sorted into separate populations. Genomic DNA was isolated from the sorted cells so that the TCRbeta CDR3 region could be sequenced. The immunoSEQ Assay was used for sequencing of TCRbeta CDR3 regions. Drawn from immuneACCESS, this table holds only the in-frame rearrangements with V and J called that TCRdb kept. Clones are partly lost; checked studies trace under half to an unresolved V gene and leave the rest unexplained. Across this sample there are some 60,000 clones, with 75% to 95% seen only once. The ten top clones hold 11% to 15% of the sample.

The input for sequencing was CD4+ or CD8+ T cells sorted from blood, taken in a trial of the OX40 agonist ivuxolimab. This sequence uses TRBV6-6 and TRBJ2-7, with TRBD2 matching 14 junction bases. This TCR came from an adult with an advanced solid tumor such as melanoma, head and neck, liver or kidney cancer. The CDR3 protein: CASSYAGTSGRYEQYF. The nucleotide sequence reads as follows: TGTGCCAGCAGTTATGCCGGGACTAGCGGGAGATACGAGCAGTACTTC.